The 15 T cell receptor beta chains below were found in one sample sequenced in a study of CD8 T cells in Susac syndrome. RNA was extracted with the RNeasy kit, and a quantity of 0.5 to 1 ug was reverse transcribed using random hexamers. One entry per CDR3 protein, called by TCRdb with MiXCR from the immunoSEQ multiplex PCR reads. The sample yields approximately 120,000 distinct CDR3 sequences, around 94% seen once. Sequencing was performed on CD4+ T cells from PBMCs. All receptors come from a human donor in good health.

CDR3 sequence reads: CSATAVEHYNEQFF. For the CDR3, the DNA is TGCAGTGCTACAGCGGTAGAACACTACAATGAGCAGTTCTTC. This sequence joins TRBV20-1 and TRBJ2-1; D is possibly TRBD2 (5 bases). CDR3 size: 14 residues. The ends were cut back, 4 bases at V and 3 bases at J, with 13 bases in the middle. Germline V gene data show CDR1 as DFQATT and CDR2 as SNEGSKA (reference sequence).

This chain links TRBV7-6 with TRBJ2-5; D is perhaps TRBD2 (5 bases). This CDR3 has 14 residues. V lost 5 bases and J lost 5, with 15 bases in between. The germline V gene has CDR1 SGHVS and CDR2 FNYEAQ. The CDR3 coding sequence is TGTGCCAGCAGCCCTGTCCAGCGGAGGGAGACCCAGTACTTC. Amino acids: CASSPVQRRETQYF.

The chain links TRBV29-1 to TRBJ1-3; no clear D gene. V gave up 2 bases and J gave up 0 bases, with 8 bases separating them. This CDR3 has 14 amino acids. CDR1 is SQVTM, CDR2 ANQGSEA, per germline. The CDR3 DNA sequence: TGCAGCGTTGAACCTGGTCTCTCTGGAAACACCATATATTTT. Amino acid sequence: CSVEPGLSGNTIYF.

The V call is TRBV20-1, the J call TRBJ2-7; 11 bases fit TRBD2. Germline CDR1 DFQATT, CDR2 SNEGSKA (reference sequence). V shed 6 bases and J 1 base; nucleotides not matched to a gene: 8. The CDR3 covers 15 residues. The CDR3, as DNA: TGCAGTGCCACGGAGACTAGCGGGATGTCCTACGAGCAGTACTTC. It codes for CSATETSGMSYEQYF.

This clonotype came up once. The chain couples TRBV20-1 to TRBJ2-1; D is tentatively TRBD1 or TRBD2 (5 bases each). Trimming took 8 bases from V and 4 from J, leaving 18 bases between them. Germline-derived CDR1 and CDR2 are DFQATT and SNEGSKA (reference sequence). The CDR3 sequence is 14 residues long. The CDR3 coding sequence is TGCAGTCTCAGAGGGGAGCTCGGGTACAATGAGCAGTTCTTC. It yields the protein CSLRGELGYNEQFF.

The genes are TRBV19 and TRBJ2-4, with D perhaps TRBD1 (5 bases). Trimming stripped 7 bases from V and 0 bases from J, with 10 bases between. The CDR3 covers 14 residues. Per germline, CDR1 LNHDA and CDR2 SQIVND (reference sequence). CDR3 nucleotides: TGTGCCAGTAAGGACACGGGAGCCAAAAACATTCAGTACTTC. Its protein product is CASKDTGAKNIQYF.

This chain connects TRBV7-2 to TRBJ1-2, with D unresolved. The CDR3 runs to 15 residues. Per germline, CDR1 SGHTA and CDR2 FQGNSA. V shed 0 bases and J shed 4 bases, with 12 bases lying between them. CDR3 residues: CASSLAVALSYGYTF. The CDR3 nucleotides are TGTGCCAGCAGCTTAGCCGTAGCACTAAGCTATGGCTACACCTTC. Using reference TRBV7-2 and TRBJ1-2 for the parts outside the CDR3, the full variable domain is GAGVSQSPSNKVTEKGKDVELRCDPISGHTALYWYRQSLGQGLEFLIYFQGNSAPDKSGLPSDRFSAERTGGSVSTLTIQRTQQEDSAVYLCASSLAVALSYGYTFGSGTRLTVV.

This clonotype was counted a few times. CDR3 region: CASSQDSYYGYTF. The CDR3 nucleotides read TGTGCCAGCAGCCAAGACAGCTACTATGGCTACACCTTC. The chain uses TRBV3-1 and TRBJ1-2; D remains unclear. This CDR3 region has 13 residues. The V end lost 0 bases, the J end lost 3 bases, and 5 bases lay between the germline ends. The germline gives CDR1 LGHDT, CDR2 YNNKEL (reference sequence).

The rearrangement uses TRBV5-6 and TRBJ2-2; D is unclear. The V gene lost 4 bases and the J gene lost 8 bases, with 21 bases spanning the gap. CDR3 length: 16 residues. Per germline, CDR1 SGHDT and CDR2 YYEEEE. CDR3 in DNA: TGTGCCAGCAGCCCCCAAGTTAGGGAAACACCGGGGGAGCTGTTTTTT. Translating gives CASSPQVRETPGELFF.

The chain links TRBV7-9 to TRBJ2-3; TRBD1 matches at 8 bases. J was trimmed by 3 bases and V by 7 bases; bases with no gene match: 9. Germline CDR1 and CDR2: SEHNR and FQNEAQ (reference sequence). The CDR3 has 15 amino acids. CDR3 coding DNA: TGTGCCAGCACCACGGACAGGGTGAGAACAGATACGCAGTATTTT. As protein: CASTTDRVRTDTQYF.

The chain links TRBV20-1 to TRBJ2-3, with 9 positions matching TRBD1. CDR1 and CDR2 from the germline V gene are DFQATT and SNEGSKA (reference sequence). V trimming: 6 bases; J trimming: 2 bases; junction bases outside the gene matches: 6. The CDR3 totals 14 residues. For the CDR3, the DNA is TGCAGTGCCAGGGACAGGGAGTCCACAGATACGCAGTATTTT. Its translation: CSARDRESTDTQYF.

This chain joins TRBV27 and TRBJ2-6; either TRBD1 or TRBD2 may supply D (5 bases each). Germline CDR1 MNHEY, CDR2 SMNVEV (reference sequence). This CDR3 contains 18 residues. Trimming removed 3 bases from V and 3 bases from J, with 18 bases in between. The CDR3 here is CASSFIPGQASGANVLTF. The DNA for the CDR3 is TGTGCCAGCAGTTTCATACCGGGGCAAGCTAGTGGGGCCAACGTCCTGACTTTC.

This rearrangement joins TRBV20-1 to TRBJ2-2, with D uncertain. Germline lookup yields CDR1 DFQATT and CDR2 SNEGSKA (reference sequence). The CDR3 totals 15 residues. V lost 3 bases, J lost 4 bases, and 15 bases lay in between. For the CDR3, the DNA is TGCAGTGCTAGTTCCCCCGGGTTTGGCACCGGGGAGCTGTTTTTT. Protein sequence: CSASSPGFGTGELFF.

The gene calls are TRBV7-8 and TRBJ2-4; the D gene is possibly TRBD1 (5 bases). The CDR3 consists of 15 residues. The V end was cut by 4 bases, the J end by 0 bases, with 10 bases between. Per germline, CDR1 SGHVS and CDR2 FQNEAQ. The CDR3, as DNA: TGTGCCAGCAGCTCAGGACAACAAGCCAAAAACATTCAGTACTTC. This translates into CASSSGQQAKNIQYF.

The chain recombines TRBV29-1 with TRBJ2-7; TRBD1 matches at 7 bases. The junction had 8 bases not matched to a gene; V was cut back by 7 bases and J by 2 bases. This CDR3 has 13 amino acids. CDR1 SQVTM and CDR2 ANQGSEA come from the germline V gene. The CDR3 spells CSASQGLPYEQYF. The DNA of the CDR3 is TGCAGCGCCTCACAGGGGCTTCCCTACGAGCAGTACTTC.